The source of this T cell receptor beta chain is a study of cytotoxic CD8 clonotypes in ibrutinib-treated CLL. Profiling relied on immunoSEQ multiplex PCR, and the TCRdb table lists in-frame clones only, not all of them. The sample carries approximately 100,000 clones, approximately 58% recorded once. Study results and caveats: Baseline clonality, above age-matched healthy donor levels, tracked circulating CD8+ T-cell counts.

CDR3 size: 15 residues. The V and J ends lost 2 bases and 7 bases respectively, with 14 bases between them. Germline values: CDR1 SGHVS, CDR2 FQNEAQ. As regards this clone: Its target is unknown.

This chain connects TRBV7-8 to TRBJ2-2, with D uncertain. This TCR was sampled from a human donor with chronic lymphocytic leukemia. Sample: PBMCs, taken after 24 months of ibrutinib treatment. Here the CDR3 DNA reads TGTGCCAGCAGCTTATCTGACCCGATTTTCGGGGAGCTGTTTTTT. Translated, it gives CASSLSDPIFGELFF.